The table lists the clone carrying this TCR beta chain with a few counts. Its antigen is not identified. The sample belongs to a study of cytomegalovirus exposure and HLA in healthy donors. In the PCR, 60 Vbeta and 13 Jbeta primers were used. The protocol was immunoSEQ multiplex PCR, while the TCRdb copy is restricted to in-frame clones and leaves out a portion. The data show about 130,000 clones, approximately 17% seen once. Study results and limitations: Later analysis suggested links between common viral pathogens and several top significant clusters.

CDR1 is LGHNA, CDR2 YNFKEQ, per germline. V shed 0 bases, J shed 0 bases, and the junction held 14 bases outside the gene matches. The CDR3 runs 19 residues. This TCR was recovered from a female donor in good health and CMV-seropositive. The chain is built from TRBV4-2 and TRBJ2-7, with 7 positions matching TRBD2. Sample: PBMCs. CDR3 DNA: TGTGCCAGCAGCCAAGATAGGCGGGAGTGGAAGAGGAGCTCCTACGAGCAGTACTTC. Amino acids: CASSQDRREWKRSSYEQYF.